The present entry profiles one T cell receptor (beta chain) with its context. The data originate from a study of T cells after yellow fever vaccination. TCRdb reprocessed the 5' RACE reads via MiXCR and lists one record per CDR3 protein. The table has roughly 45,000 distinct CDR3 sequences, under 8% seen once. General study findings and limits: Most primary-vaccination clones reappeared after the booster (approximately 96% CD4, around 88% CD8).

V shed 3 bases, J shed 5 bases, and the junction held 6 bases outside the gene matches. The CDR3 contains 15 residues. Germline V lookup: CDR1 LNHDA, CDR2 SQIVND (reference sequence). The clonotype originates from a man aged 25 to 40 who received the YFV17D yellow fever vaccine. V gene TRBV19 combines with J gene TRBJ2-7; 11 positions match TRBD1. This material consisted of CD8+ T cells not binding an NS4B(214-222) dextramer, sorted from PBMCs, taken 45 days after the yellow fever booster vaccination. CDR3 in DNA: TGTGCCAGTAGTATGGTCGGACAGGGGGCCAACGAGCAGTACTTC. Encoded protein: CASSMVGQGANEQYF.